This T cell receptor (beta chain) was obtained from a study of PD-L1 blockade in urothelial cancer. The time point: pretreatment peripheral blood. TCRdb's table, derived via immunoSEQ multiplex PCR, lists solely in-frame clones and lacks some. The repertoire holds approximately 50,000 clones, 82% seen once, with 1.5% to 2% in the top ten. The TCR originated in a man aged 45-65 years with urothelial cancer. The sequences come from PBMCs, collected around atezolizumab (anti-PD-L1) treatment.

DNA of the CDR3: TGTGCCAGCACTCAGGGCCCCGGAAACACCATATATTTT. Residues: CASTQGPGNTIYF. The chain links TRBV2 to TRBJ1-3, with TRBD1 as a possible D gene (5 bases). With 7 bases removed from V and 4 bases from J, the gap between germline ends came to 11 bases. There are 13 residues in the CDR3. Looked up from germline, CDR1 is SNHLY and CDR2 is FYNNEI.